This TCR beta chain was sequenced during a study of CD8+CD57+ T cells in acquired aplastic anemia. Looking at the study overall: Mean DNA quantity obtained from sorted CD4+ and CD8+ cells was 3 to 4 ug.

Germline V gene data show CDR1 as SGDLS and CDR2 as YYNGEE. The CDR3 covers 14 residues. The V gene lost 0 bases and the J gene lost 11 bases, with 12 bases spanning the gap. Study-wide results and limits: Sharing between patients and controls was observed for twenty-nine CD8+ CDR3 sequences.

Regarding this clonotype: Its antigen is as yet unknown.

Whoever was chosen for sequencing had shown CD8+CD57+ cell expansion by flow cytometry. Among the patients, all had severe acquired aplastic anemia. Profiles of TCR beta VDJ and CDR3 were generated from a genomic DNA template. TCRdb re-derived calls from the reads in MiXCR, one entry per CDR3 protein. The repertoire includes 80,000 to 100,000 distinct CDR3 sequences, approximately 73% of them detected once, and approximately 65% sits in the top ten. Specimen: sorted CD4+, CD8+, or CD8+CD57+ T cells (not recorded which) from PBMCs. V usage is TRBV9 and J usage is TRBJ1-6, with unresolved D. The origin of this receptor is a human donor with aplastic anemia. The CDR3 DNA follows: TGTGCCAGCAGCGTAGAGGGCGGGAATCCACCCCTCCACTTT. Translated: CASSVEGGNPPLHF.